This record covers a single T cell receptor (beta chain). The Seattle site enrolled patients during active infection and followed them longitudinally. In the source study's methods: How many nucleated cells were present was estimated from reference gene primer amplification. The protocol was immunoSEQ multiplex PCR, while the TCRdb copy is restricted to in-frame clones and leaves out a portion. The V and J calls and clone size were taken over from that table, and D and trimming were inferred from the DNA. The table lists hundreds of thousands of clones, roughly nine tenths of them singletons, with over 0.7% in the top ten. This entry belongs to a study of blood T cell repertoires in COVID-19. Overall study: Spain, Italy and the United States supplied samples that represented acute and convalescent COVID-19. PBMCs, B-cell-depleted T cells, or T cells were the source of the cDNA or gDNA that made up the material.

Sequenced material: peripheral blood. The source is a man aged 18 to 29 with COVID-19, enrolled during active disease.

This CDR3 is CASSLGQGFYEQYF. CDR3 DNA: TGCGCCAGCAGCTTGGGACAGGGGTTCTACGAGCAGTACTTC. The chain has TRBV5-1 and TRBJ2-7; 8 nucleotides match TRBD1. The germline V gene encodes CDR1 SGHRS and CDR2 YFSETQ. This CDR3 region has 14 residues. V lost 0 bases to trimming and J lost 3 bases; unmatched junction nucleotides: 2.